What follows describes a single T cell receptor (beta chain). Generated by immunoSEQ multiplex PCR, the TCRdb table keeps only in-frame clones and is missing some. The sample comprises 95,000 to 110,000 clones, roughly 85% of which are singletons, and 2.5% to 3.5% rests with the top ten. The sample belongs to a study of blood T cell repertoires in COVID-19. Study overall: Sites across the United States, Italy and Spain contributed samples from acute and convalescent COVID-19. Sources were T cells, B-cell-depleted T cells, or PBMCs; the material itself was cDNA or gDNA.

The trim removed 4 bases at V and 5 bases at J, leaving 10 bases unmatched. The CDR3 contains 16 residues. CDR1 and CDR2 (germline): SGHDN, FVKESK. The chain combines TRBV14 with TRBJ1-4; 7 nucleotides agree with TRBD1. Sequencing was performed on peripheral blood. The origin of this receptor is a man in his fifties in a cohort sampled during active COVID-19. The DNA of the CDR3 is TGTGCCAGCAGCCCGAAGTTTTCAGGGGGGAATGAAAAACTGTTTTTT. This codes for CASSPKFSGGNEKLFF.